The clone carrying this T cell receptor (beta chain) has at least ten counts. Its antigen remains unknown. Germline lookup yields CDR1 SGHVS and CDR2 FQNEAQ. V was clipped by 4 bases and J by 0 bases, with 13 bases between them. This CDR3 has 15 residues. The record originates from a study of T-cell memory formation after mild COVID-19. Study as a whole: TCR clusters were largely donor specific. Study-wide results and caveats: Those CD4+ clones that contracted were mainly in CM and EM (CD8+ ones in EMRA). The authors left the SARS-CoV-2 specificity of second-wave clones peaking on day 37 unconfirmed. Day 15 to 85 contracting clones showed balanced CD4/CD8; later expanders leaned CD4+.

TCRdb re-called the 5' RACE reads with MiXCR, one entry per CDR3 protein. The table shows 190,000 or so distinct CDR3 sequences, with over 20% occurring only once. This sequence joins TRBV7-8 and TRBJ2-7; D perhaps matches TRBD2 (5 bases). The sample taken for sequencing was PBMCs or a T cell subset sorted from them (not recorded which). The TCR sequence derives from an adult woman who had mild COVID-19 (a few samples of this study predate the infection). Cell type and time point are not known. The CDR3 nucleotides read TGTGCCAGCAGCTCCCTCCGGGAAAACTCCTACGAGCAGTACTTC. It yields the protein CASSSLRENSYEQYF.